This is a list of T cell receptor beta chains from one sample in a study of T cells in Graves' hyperthyroidism and ophthalmopathy. TCRdb used MiXCR to reprocess the multiplex PCR reads, holding one entry per CDR3 protein. The table shows roughly 740,000 distinct CDR3 sequences, with approximately 16% occurring only once. The source material was blood. Receptors originate from a man aged 18 to 30 with Graves' hyperthyroidism. CDR3s include the opening cysteine and the closing phenylalanine or tryptophan. Each record gives: D gene, J gene, V gene, CDR3 length, clone size, CDR3 DNA, CDR3 protein. The D gene is left open where the match is weak. Size tells how often a clone was seen (once, few, many) or the class of an expanded clone, and some rows leave it out.

>NA|TRBJ1-2|TRBV29-1|16|NA
TGCAGAGTTGGAACCGGGGGCCTAGGGACTAACTATGGCTACACCTTC
CRVGTGGLGTNYGYTF
>TRBD2|TRBJ2-3|TRBV4-2|17|NA
TGTGCCAGCAGCCATATTGGGGGTAGCGGGAGATCAGATACGCAGTATTTT
CASSHIGGSGRSDTQYF
>TRBD2|TRBJ2-1|TRBV28|11|NA
TGTGCCAGTGGGGGGGTTCCTGAGCAGTTCTTC
CASGGVPEQFF
>NA|TRBJ2-7|TRBV28|12|many
TGTGCCAGCACCGAATTGGGAGACGAGCAGTACTTC
CASTELGDEQYF
>NA|TRBJ2-3|TRBV25-1|17|many
TGTGCCAGCAGTCCGCCTCTAGGGGCGCCTAGCACAGATACGCAGTATTTT
CASSPPLGAPSTDTQYF
>NA|TRBJ1-1|TRBV7-3|14|many
TGTGCCAGCAGCTCCGCCGGGGGGGAGAGTGAAGCTTTCTTT
CASSSAGGESEAFF
>TRBD1|TRBJ1-5|TRBV6-4|16|many
TGTGCCAGCAGTGACCGCGACAGGGGCGGCAATCAGCCCCAGCATTTT
CASSDRDRGGNQPQHF
>NA|TRBJ2-5|TRBV7-6|14|many
TGTGCCAGCAGCTCCTCCGTCGATTGGGAGACCCAGTACTTC
CASSSSVDWETQYF
>TRBD1|TRBJ1-1|TRBV29-1|12|many
TGCAGCGGTGACAGGGGGCTCACTGAAGCTTTCTTT
CSGDRGLTEAFF
>NA|TRBJ2-7|TRBV11-2|17|NA
TGTGCCAGCAGCTCGCATCAACTAGCCACCCGGGGGTACGAGCAGTACTTC
CASSSHQLATRGYEQYF
>TRBD1|TRBJ2-7|TRBV29-1|12|NA
TGCAGCGGGGGGACAGGAACCTACGAGCAGTACTTC
CSGGTGTYEQYF
>TRBD1|TRBJ1-1|TRBV12-3/TRBV12-4|15|few
TGTGCCAGCAGTTCGACAGGGGCCCAGGGCACTGAAGCTTTCTTT
CASSSTGAQGTEAFF
>NA|TRBJ1-2|TRBV20-1|13|many
TGCAGTGCTAGAGATCAGGACAGTTATGGCTACACCTTC
CSARDQDSYGYTF
>NA|TRBJ2-1|TRBV5-8|16|few
TGTGCCAGCAGCCCCCATAGGGGAGAGGGGTACAATGAGCAGTTCTTC
CASSPHRGEGYNEQFF
>TRBD2|TRBJ2-4|TRBV28|19|many
TGTGCCAGCAGTTCATGGACTAGCGGGAGGGGGCTAGCCAAAAACATTCAGTACTTC
CASSSWTSGRGLAKNIQYF
>TRBD1|TRBJ2-7|TRBV19|13|NA
TGTGCCAGTAGTATTCCAGGGGGCTACGAGCAGTACTTC
CASSIPGGYEQYF
>NA|TRBJ2-7|TRBV11-2|13|many
TGTGCCAGCAGCTCCTTAGTGCGCCTCGAGCAGTACTTC
CASSSLVRLEQYF
>NA|TRBJ1-1|TRBV12-3/TRBV12-4|15|many
TGTGCCAGCAGTCCCGGGTTGATTGGGAACACTGAAGCTTTCTTT
CASSPGLIGNTEAFF
>NA|TRBJ2-2|TRBV30|14|many
TGTGCCTGGAGTGTACTGGGGAATCCCGGGGAGCTGTTTTTT
CAWSVLGNPGELFF
>NA|TRBJ1-4|TRBV7-2|14|many
TGTGCCAGCAGCCGATTCGGGTCGAATGAAAAACTGTTTTTT
CASSRFGSNEKLFF
>NA|TRBJ1-1|TRBV12-3/TRBV12-4|12|many
TGTGCCAGCAGGTCTAGGGGCACTGAAGCTTTCTTT
CASRSRGTEAFF
>TRBD2|TRBJ2-7|TRBV7-9|15|many
TGTGCCAGCAGCTCAGGGCTAGCGGGAGTTCGCGAGCAGTACTTC
CASSSGLAGVREQYF
>TRBD1|TRBJ1-3|TRBV20-1|15|few
TGCAGTGCTAGACCTCCGGGACAGGGTGGAAACACCATATATTTT
CSARPPGQGGNTIYF
>TRBD2|TRBJ2-3|TRBV30|14|NA
TGTGCCTGGAGCTCTAGCGGACCCACAGATACGCAGTATTTT
CAWSSSGPTDTQYF
>TRBD1|TRBJ2-4|TRBV29-1|15|NA
TGCAGCGCCAGGACAGGGGAACTAGCCAAAAACATTCAGTACTTC
CSARTGELAKNIQYF
>NA|TRBJ1-1|TRBV28|12|many
TGTGCCAGCAGTTTGTACGGATCAACGGCTTTCTTT
CASSLYGSTAFF
>NA|TRBJ2-3|TRBV24-1|16|few
TGTGCCACCAGTGATTTGGGAGGGGCAGATGAAGATACGCAGTATTTT
CATSDLGGADEDTQYF
>NA|TRBJ2-7|TRBV28|15|NA
TGTGCCAGCAGCTGGACTAACGGGAGTATCAGCGAGCAGTACTTC
CASSWTNGSISEQYF
>TRBD2|TRBJ2-2|TRBV28|15|NA
TGTGCCAGCAGTCCGGGGGGAATGAACACCGGGGAGCTGTTTTTT
CASSPGGMNTGELFF
>TRBD1|TRBJ1-2|TRBV3-1|15|few
TGTGCCAGCAGCCTCTGGGGACAGGGGGCTCTTGGCTACACCTTC
CASSLWGQGALGYTF
>NA|TRBJ2-7|TRBV5-1|15|few
TGCGCCAGCAGCTTGGAGGGGGGCTACCTCTACGAGCAGTACTTC
CASSLEGGYLYEQYF
>TRBD2|TRBJ2-3|TRBV20-1|14|many
TGCAGTGCTGTTAGCGGGACACACACAGATACGCAGTATTTT
CSAVSGTHTDTQYF
>NA|TRBJ2-2|TRBV11-2|17|few
TGTGCCAGCAGCTTAGATAAACACGATACGAACACCGGGGAGCTGTTTTTT
CASSLDKHDTNTGELFF
>NA|TRBJ1-3|TRBV28|14|NA
TGTGCCACCTTCGGGGACAACTCTGGAAACACCATATATTTT
CATFGDNSGNTIYF
>NA|TRBJ2-2|TRBV2|15|few
TGTGCCAGCGGTCCCGGACGTCTGAACACCGGGGAGCTGTTTTTT
CASGPGRLNTGELFF
>TRBD1|TRBJ2-2|TRBV5-1|15|NA
TGCGCCAGCAGCCCGCTACCGACAGGGGCCGGGGAGCTGTTTTTT
CASSPLPTGAGELFF
>NA|TRBJ1-1|TRBV29-1|13|few
TGCAGCGTCCTCCTCCTGATGAACACTGAAGCTTTCTTT
CSVLLLMNTEAFF
>TRBD2|TRBJ2-2|TRBV29-1|15|NA
TGCAGCGCCGATTCGACTAGCGGGAGCGGAGGGGAGCTGTTTTTT
CSADSTSGSGGELFF
>NA|TRBJ1-2|TRBV11-2|13|few
TGTGCCAGCAGCTCACACCAGTTCTATGGCCACACCTTC
CASSSHQFYGHTF
>TRBD2|TRBJ2-1|TRBV24-1|12|NA
TGTGCCACTAGGGGACTAAGCGGGGAGCAGTTCTTC
CATRGLSGEQFF
>TRBD1|TRBJ2-7|TRBV7-8|14|many
TGTGCCAGCAGCTTAGCCCGGACAGGTTACGAGCAGTACTTC
CASSLARTGYEQYF
>NA|TRBJ2-7|TRBV27|16|many
TGTGCCAGCTCAGAGCACGAGACAGACCCTACCTACGAGCAGTACTTC
CASSEHETDPTYEQYF
>NA|TRBJ2-2|TRBV5-6|15|few
TGTGCCAGCAGCTTCGGGGGGCGTATCACCGGGGAGCTGTTTTTT
CASSFGGRITGELFF
>NA|TRBJ2-7|TRBV20-1|13|few
TGCAGTGCCCAGCAGGGGAGGTCCTACGAGCAGTACTTC
CSAQQGRSYEQYF
>NA|TRBJ2-2|TRBV11-2|14|many
TGTGCCAGCAGACCTACAGGGTTTTCCGGGGAGCTGTTTTTT
CASRPTGFSGELFF
>NA|TRBJ2-5|TRBV18|16|few
TGTGCCAGCCCACCCGGCTCGGGCCCCAATGGGGAGACCCAGTACTTC
CASPPGSGPNGETQYF
>NA|TRBJ2-7|TRBV28|14|many
TGTGCCAGCAGTTTCGCTCGTCGGGTCCCCGAGCAGTACTTC
CASSFARRVPEQYF
>TRBD2|TRBJ2-1|TRBV29-1|15|NA
TGCAGCGTTGGAGGAACTAGCGGGAGTTGGAATGAGCAGTTCTTC
CSVGGTSGSWNEQFF
>NA|TRBJ1-5|TRBV10-3|15|few
TGTGCCATCAGTGGTACGAGGTTGAGCAATCAGCCCCAGCATTTT
CAISGTRLSNQPQHF
>NA|TRBJ2-1|TRBV2|17|few
TGTGCCAGCAGTGTAGGTGGGGCAAACCTCTTTTACAATGAGCAGTTCTTC
CASSVGGANLFYNEQFF
>TRBD2|TRBJ2-7|TRBV6-2/TRBV6-3|14|NA
TGTGCCAGCAGTCTCGCGGCTAGCGGATACGAGCAGTACTTC
CASSLAASGYEQYF
>NA|TRBJ2-3|TRBV20-1|13|NA
TGCAGTGCTAGAAGGGACAACACAGATACGCAGTGTTTT
CSARRDNTDTQCF
>NA|TRBJ2-6|TRBV5-5|15|few
TGTGCCAGCAGCTTTATGGGGTCTGGGGCCAACGTCCTGACTTTC
CASSFMGSGANVLTF
>NA|TRBJ2-5|TRBV18|14|many
TGTGCCAGCTCACAACCGGGACGGCAAGAGACCCAGTACTTC
CASSQPGRQETQYF
>NA|TRBJ2-2|TRBV12-3/TRBV12-4|12|few
TGTGCCACCTACGGGGGCACCGGGGAGCTGTTTTTT
CATYGGTGELFF
>NA|TRBJ1-1|TRBV27|14|many
TGTGCCAGCAGTTTTTCGGGGGGAAGCACTGAAGCTTTCTTT
CASSFSGGSTEAFF
>TRBD2|TRBJ2-2|TRBV12-3/TRBV12-4|18|few
TGTGCCAGCACCGAAAGGCGCGGGAGGGGTTTTACTAACGGGGAGCTGTTTTTT
CASTERRGRGFTNGELFF
>TRBD2|TRBJ2-5|TRBV11-3|14|many
TGTGCCAGCACCCCGGGGGGAATTCAAGAGACCCAGTACTTC
CASTPGGIQETQYF
>TRBD2|TRBJ2-2|TRBV20-1|14|few
TGCAGTGCCAGACTAGCGGGAGGAAACGGGGAGCTGTTTTTT
CSARLAGGNGELFF